The source of this T cell receptor (beta chain) is a study of PD-L1 blockade in urothelial cancer. Study-wide context: Analysis of blood occurred 3 weeks (second dose) and 6 weeks after treatment start.

The method was immunoSEQ multiplex PCR; TCRdb's version includes in-frame clones alone and lacks a portion of them. The sample includes about 37,000 clones, 82% of them seen just once. Overall study results and limits: Clonality of blood TCR below the median before treatment predicted better survival.

A remark on this clone: Antigen: not known.

Sequenced material: PBMCs, taken around atezolizumab (anti-PD-L1) treatment. The sequence came from a man in his sixties with urothelial cancer.

The DNA for the CDR3 is TGTGCCAGCAGCGAACAGGGCAGGTATAATTCACCCCTCCACTTT. This sequence encodes CASSEQGRYNSPLHF. This sequence joins TRBV9 and TRBJ1-6; D is perhaps TRBD1 (6 bases). Germline V gene lookup returns CDR1 SGDLS and CDR2 YYNGEE. V shed 3 bases and J shed 4 bases, with 11 bases lying between them. This CDR3 has 15 amino acids.